The 20 T cell receptor beta chains presented below share a single source sample, sequenced in a study of blood T cell repertoires in COVID-19. Generated by immunoSEQ multiplex PCR, the TCRdb table keeps only in-frame clones and is missing some. The sample yields some 200,000 clones, around nine tenths seen once. Material: peripheral blood. The receptor set was obtained from a man aged 18 to 30 with active or convalescent COVID-19.

The gene calls are TRBV4-2 and TRBJ1-1; D ambiguous. The V and J ends lost 3 bases and 6 bases respectively, with 14 bases between them. Germline V gene lookup returns CDR1 LGHNA and CDR2 YNFKEQ. This CDR3 has 14 residues. CDR3 region: CASSQDEVRAEAFF. CDR3 sequence (DNA): TGTGCCAGCAGCCAGGACGAAGTGAGGGCTGAAGCTTTCTTT.

This sequence joins TRBV20-1 and TRBJ1-1; D uncertain. Germline CDR1 reads DFQATT; CDR2 reads SNEGSKA (reference sequence). Trimming removed 3 bases at V and 8 bases at J, with 10 bases between. This CDR3 has 11 amino acids. In nucleotides, the CDR3 is TGCAGTGCTAGTTATATTGTGGAAGCTTTCTTT. It is translated as CSASYIVEAFF.

The chain joins TRBV14 to TRBJ1-2; TRBD1 matches 8 bases. From germline, CDR1 is SGHDN and CDR2 FVKESK. CDR3 length equals 13 residues. The trim removed 8 bases at V and 0 bases at J, leaving 2 bases unmatched. For the CDR3, the DNA is TGTGCCAGCGGACAGGGTGCTAACTATGGCTACACCTTC. Amino acid sequence: CASGQGANYGYTF.

This sequence joins TRBV5-6 and TRBJ2-7; 8 positions match TRBD1. CDR1 and CDR2 from the germline V gene are SGHDT and YYEEEE. Unmatched junction bases numbered 9, after V lost 0 bases and J lost 7 bases. The CDR3 has 15 amino acids. The CDR3 DNA follows: TGTGCCAGCAGCTTGGTATGGGGACAGGTATGGGAGCAGTACTTC. This codes for CASSLVWGQVWEQYF. Full variable domain (outside the CDR3, taken from reference TRBV5-6 and TRBJ2-7): DAGVTQSPTHLIKTRGQQVTLRCSPKSGHDTVSWYQQALGQGPQFIFQYYEEEERQRGNFPDRFSGHQFPNYSSELNVNALLLGDSALYLCASSLVWGQVWEQYFGPGTRLTVT.

The gene calls are TRBV18 and TRBJ2-7; 8 nucleotides align to TRBD1. The ends lost 2 bases at V and 0 bases at J; junction bases unmatched: 6. Germline V CDR1 and CDR2: KGHSH, LQKENI. This CDR3 comprises 16 residues. The CDR3, as DNA: TGTGCCAGCTCACCAGCGGGACAGGTGATCTCCTACGAGCAGTACTTC. Residues: CASSPAGQVISYEQYF.

The chain employs TRBV7-9 and TRBJ1-3, with TRBD1 matching over 7 bases. With 4 bases clipped from V and 3 bases from J, the junction kept 9 bases outside the gene matches. This CDR3 spans 16 amino acids. Germline assignment: CDR1 SEHNR and CDR2 FQNEAQ (reference sequence). CDR3 residues: CASSSTDRVRGNTIYF. DNA for the CDR3: TGTGCCAGCAGCTCAACCGACAGGGTTCGTGGAAACACCATATATTTT. Full variable domain (missing parts from reference TRBV7-9 and TRBJ1-3): DTGVSQNPRHKITKRGQNVTFRCDPISEHNRLYWYRQTLGQGPEFLTYFQNEAQLEKSRLLSDRFSAERPKGSFSTLEIQRTEQGDSAMYLCASSSTDRVRGNTIYFGEGSWLTVV.

J is TRBJ2-6 and V is TRBV14; possibly TRBD1 for D (5 bases). Trimming took off 4 bases at V and 3 bases at J, with 10 bases between the two ends. The germline CDR1 and CDR2 sequences are SGHDN and FVKESK. The CDR3 length is 15 residues. DNA of the CDR3: TGTGCCAGCAGCCGACAGCCGTATGGGGCCAACGTCCTGACTTTC. Translating it yields CASSRQPYGANVLTF. The variable domain in full, completed from reference TRBV14 and TRBJ2-6, reads EAGVTQFPSHSVIEKGQTVTLRCDPISGHDNLYWYRRVMGKEIKFLLHFVKESKQDESGMPNNRFLAERTGGTYSTLKVQPAELEDSGVYFCASSRQPYGANVLTFGAGSRLTVL.

This chain joins TRBV5-4 and TRBJ1-4; TRBD1 might be the D (5 bases). Deletions cut 0 bases from V and 5 bases from J, with 17 bases between. CDR1 and CDR2 (germline): SGHNT, YYREEE (reference sequence). The CDR3 consists of 17 residues. The CDR3 DNA follows: TGTGCCAGCAGCTTGGGACCTACCGTCACAGGAAATGAAAAACTGTTTTTT. The encoded protein is CASSLGPTVTGNEKLFF.

The rearrangement joins TRBV21-1 to TRBJ1-5; the table gives TRBD1 as D, unverified against the DNA. TRBV21-1 is a known pseudogene. CDR3 length: 23 residues. The chain's CDR3 is CASSKARKDRRKPQQTSNQPQHF. Written as DNA, the CDR3 is TGTGCCAGCAGCAAAGCTAGGAAAGACAGACGAAAACCACAACAAACTAGCAATCAGCCCCAGCATTTT.

J is TRBJ2-1 and V is TRBV10-1, with D perhaps matching TRBD1 (6 bases). The CDR3 runs 15 residues. Germline assignment: CDR1 WNHNN and CDR2 SYGVQD (reference sequence). The V end lost 2 bases, the J end lost 4 bases, and 12 bases lay between the germline ends. The CDR3 reads CASSETGTGYNEQFF. CDR3 coding DNA: TGCGCCAGCAGTGAGACAGGGACGGGTTACAATGAGCAGTTCTTC.

V and J are TRBV11-3 and TRBJ1-1, with a weak D call TRBD1 (5 bases). From germline, CDR1 is SGHNT and CDR2 YENEEA. CDR3 length: 16 residues. Trimming stripped 5 bases from V and 5 bases from J, with 21 bases between. The CDR3 DNA follows: TGTGCCAGCAGCCCCACGTCCGGGCAGGGATGGACTGAAGCTTTCTTT. This encodes CASSPTSGQGWTEAFF.

A remark on this clone: Other DNA sequences in the same sample also yield this CDR3. This rearrangement joins TRBV5-1 to TRBJ1-1; no reliable D call. Germline CDR1 SGHRS, CDR2 YFSETQ. This CDR3 has 13 amino acids. V gave up 0 bases and J gave up 0 bases, with 3 bases separating them. DNA for the CDR3: TGCGCCAGCAGCTTGGTTATGAACACTGAAGCTTTCTTT. This sequence encodes CASSLVMNTEAFF. The whole variable domain, remainder taken from reference TRBV5-1 and TRBJ1-1, is KAGVTQTPRYLIKTRGQQVTLSCSPISGHRSVSWYQQTPGQGLQFLFEYFSETQRNKGNFPGRFSGRQFSNSRSEMNVSTLELGDSALYLCASSLVMNTEAFFGQGTRLTVV.

V and J are TRBV18 and TRBJ1-2; weak D call: TRBD1 (5 bases). There are 13 residues in the CDR3. The V gene's germline CDR1 is KGHSH and CDR2 LQKENI. Trimming took 2 bases from V and 6 from J, leaving 10 bases between them. In DNA, the CDR3 is TGTGCCAGCTCACCAGACGGGGGGAATGGCTACACCTTC. It encodes CASSPDGGNGYTF.

The chain has TRBV5-1 and TRBJ1-4, with a possible D match to TRBD1 (5 bases). Germline V gene sequence: CDR1 SGHRS, CDR2 YFSETQ. The V and J ends lost 1 base and 7 bases respectively, with 17 bases between them. The CDR3 spans 16 residues. The CDR3 loop is CASSLSEGMAFEKLFF. For the CDR3, the DNA is TGCGCCAGCAGCTTGTCGGAGGGGATGGCCTTTGAAAAACTGTTTTTT.

The chain joins TRBV29-1 to TRBJ1-4, with TRBD1 identical over 7 bases. Per the germline V gene, CDR1 is SQVTM and CDR2 is ANQGSEA. CDR3 length: 16 residues. Unmatched junction bases numbered 15, after V lost 5 bases and J lost 6 bases. This chain's CDR3 is CSVFLMGQGEDEKLFF. Written as DNA, the CDR3 is TGCAGCGTTTTTCTAATGGGGCAGGGGGAGGATGAAAAACTGTTTTTT.

The chain joins TRBV7-9 to TRBJ1-2, with 10 bases that match TRBD1. In germline, CDR1 is SEHNR, CDR2 FQNEAQ (reference sequence). The CDR3 spans 14 residues. The V and J ends lost 4 bases and 4 bases, in that order; junction bases with no gene match: 3. The CDR3 is CASSSGQGSYGYTF. DNA for the CDR3: TGTGCCAGCAGCTCGGGACAGGGGTCCTATGGCTACACCTTC. Looking up the rest from reference TRBV7-9 and TRBJ1-2 gives the full variable domain: DTGVSQNPRHKITKRGQNVTFRCDPISEHNRLYWYRQTLGQGPEFLTYFQNEAQLEKSRLLSDRFSAERPKGSFSTLEIQRTEQGDSAMYLCASSSGQGSYGYTFGSGTRLTVV.

V usage is TRBV2 and J usage is TRBJ1-5; the D is unclear. CDR3 length: 13 residues. Per germline, CDR1 SNHLY and CDR2 FYNNEI. V was cut by 10 bases and J by 1 base, with 11 bases left in between. CDR3 DNA: TGTGCCACTCAGGCCCGCAGCAATCAGCCCCAGCATTTT. Residues: CATQARSNQPQHF.

This clone has more than one count but fewer than ten. The chain couples TRBV7-9 to TRBJ1-3; perhaps TRBD1 as D (5 bases). Trimming removed 5 bases from V and 0 bases from J, with 20 bases in between. The length of the CDR3 is 18 residues. CDR1 and CDR2 from the germline V gene are SEHNR and FQNEAQ (reference sequence). The CDR3 region has the DNA TGTGCCAGCAGCGGTGACGGACTACAGGCCCACTCTGGAAACACCATATATTTT. It translates to CASSGDGLQAHSGNTIYF.

CDR3 sequence reads: CASSEDSSSYNEQFF. DNA for the CDR3: TGTGCCAGCAGTGAGGACAGTAGCTCCTACAATGAGCAGTTCTTC. V and J are TRBV6-4 and TRBJ2-1; perhaps TRBD1 as D (6 bases). The CDR3 contains 15 residues. V was trimmed by 3 bases and J by 0 bases, leaving 9 bases between them. CDR1 is MRHNA, CDR2 SNTAGT, per germline.

The chain employs TRBV18 and TRBJ2-5; possibly TRBD1 for D (8 bases). Trimming stripped 0 bases from V and 4 bases from J, with 12 bases between. CDR1 and CDR2 from the germline V gene are KGHSH and LQKENI. The CDR3 consists of 15 residues. The CDR3 sequence: CASSPPTGEGETQYF. CDR3 DNA: TGTGCCAGCTCACCACCGACAGGGGAGGGAGAGACCCAGTACTTC.